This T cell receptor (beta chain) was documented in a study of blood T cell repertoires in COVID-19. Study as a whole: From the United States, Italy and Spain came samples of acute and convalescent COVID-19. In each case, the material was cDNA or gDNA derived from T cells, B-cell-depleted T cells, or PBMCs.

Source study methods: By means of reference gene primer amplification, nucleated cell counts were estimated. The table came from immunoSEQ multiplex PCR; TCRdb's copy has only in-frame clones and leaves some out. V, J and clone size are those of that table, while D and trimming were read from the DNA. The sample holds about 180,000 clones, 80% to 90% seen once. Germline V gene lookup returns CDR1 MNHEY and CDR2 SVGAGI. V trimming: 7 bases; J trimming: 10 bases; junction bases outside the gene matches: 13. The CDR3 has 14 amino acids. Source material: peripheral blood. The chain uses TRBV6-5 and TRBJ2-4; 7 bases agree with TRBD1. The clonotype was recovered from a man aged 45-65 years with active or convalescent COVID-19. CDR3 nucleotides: TGTGCCAGCACCGGGGACAGCCTCAAACGTATTCAGTACTTC. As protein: CASTGDSLKRIQYF.